The rows below give T cell receptor beta chains drawn from one sample of a study of blood T cell repertoires in COVID-19. Assay: immunoSEQ multiplex PCR; the TCRdb copy retains only in-frame clones and omits some. The sample carries about 150,000 clones, over 65% recorded once. The sequenced sample consisted of peripheral blood. The receptors stem from a man between 65 and 85 years old with acute or convalescent COVID-19. The CDR3 runs from the conserved cysteine through the conserved F or W. The D gene is left open where the match is weak. Size is omitted from some rows. Given values are once, few, many or a class for expanded clones.

d_gene | abundance | j_gene | v_gene | CDR3nt | CDR3aa
TRBD1 | . | TRBJ1-2 | TRBV19 | TGTGCCAGTAGTGCCCCCGGGACAGGGGGGGGCTATGGCTACACCTTC | CASSAPGTGGGYGYTF
TRBD2 | . | TRBJ2-5 | TRBV9 | TGTGCCAGCAGCGTAGGGGTTAGGAGCGGGGGAGCGTGGGAGACCCAGTACTTC | CASSVGVRSGGAWETQYF
TRBD2 | . | TRBJ2-3 | TRBV27 | TGTGCCAGCAAGGCTAGCGGGAACCGAGATACGCAGTATTTT | CASKASGNRDTQYF
TRBD1 | . | TRBJ1-6 | TRBV2 | TGTGCCAGCAGTGGACAGGGAAATTCACCCCTCCACTTT | CASSGQGNSPLHF
. | . | TRBJ1-5 | TRBV19 | TGTGCCAGTAGAAGAGGGCAGGCGGGCCAGCCCCAGCATTTT | CASRRGQAGQPQHF
. | . | TRBJ1-6 | TRBV6-5 | TGTGCCAGCCTCGGGGGTTCCTATAATTCACCCCTCCACTTT | CASLGGSYNSPLHF
TRBD1 | . | TRBJ1-5 | TRBV2 | TGTGCCAGCAGGGTACAGGGGAACTGGAATCAGCCCCAGCATTTT | CASRVQGNWNQPQHF
. | . | TRBJ2-2 | TRBV19 | TGTGCCAGTAGTATGACTGGGACAATCGGGGAGCTGTTTTTT | CASSMTGTIGELFF
TRBD2 | . | TRBJ2-1 | TRBV7-3 | TGTGCCAGCAGATTGGGACTAGCGGGATACAATGAGCAGTTCTTC | CASRLGLAGYNEQFF
. | once | TRBJ2-7 | TRBV3-1/TRBV3-2 | TGTGCCAGCAGCCAAGTAAGCGGAGACTACGAGCAGTACTTC | CASSQVSGDYEQYF
. | once | TRBJ2-5 | TRBV5-1 | TGCGCCAGCAGCTTTGGTGCCACTCAAGAGACCCAGTACTTC | CASSFGATQETQYF
. | . | TRBJ1-4 | TRBV5-1 | TGCGCCAGCAGCATGCAGGGATTGACTAATGAAAAACTGTTTTTT | CASSMQGLTNEKLFF
. | . | TRBJ2-7 | TRBV30 | TGTGCCTGGAGAGGTCACAGTGGGTACGAGCAGTACTTC | CAWRGHSGYEQYF
TRBD1 | medium-sized | TRBJ2-7 | TRBV5-1 | TGCGCCAGCAGCTTGGGTCCGGGACAGAGTCGCTACGAGCAGTACTTC | CASSLGPGQSRYEQYF
. | once | TRBJ1-1 | TRBV18 | TGTGCCAGCTCACCAGTCGCGGGGACTGAAGCTTTCTTT | CASSPVAGTEAFF
TRBD1 | . | TRBJ1-2 | TRBV5-6 | TGTGCCAGCAGCTTACTAACAGGGGTCGGCTATGGCTACACCTTC | CASSLLTGVGYGYTF
. | . | TRBJ2-6 | TRBV19 | TGTGCCAGTAGTCCCCAGGGCTCCGGGGCCAACGTCCTGACTTTC | CASSPQGSGANVLTF
TRBD1 | . | TRBJ1-2 | TRBV5-4 | TGTGCCAGCAGCTCCAACAGGGGGGTCTATGGCTACACCTTC | CASSSNRGVYGYTF
TRBD1 | . | TRBJ1-6 | TRBV19 | TGTGCCAGTAGTACCCAGACAGGGGATAATTCACCCCTCCACTTT | CASSTQTGDNSPLHF
. | . | TRBJ1-1 | TRBV11-2 | TGTGCCAGCGGGACTCAGGGAAACACTGAAGCTTTCTTT | CASGTQGNTEAFF
TRBD2 | . | TRBJ2-1 | TRBV6-5 | TGTGCCAGCAGGGGGAGGGGGACTAGCGTCCGACAGCAGTTCTTC | CASRGRGTSVRQQFF
TRBD2 | . | TRBJ2-3 | TRBV11-3 | TGTGCCAGCAGCCCGGGAGGCCGCACAGATACGCAGTATTTT | CASSPGGRTDTQYF
TRBD2 | . | TRBJ2-1 | TRBV11-3 | TGTGCCAGCAGCTTGGTAGCGGGGGGGCTTAATGAGCAGTTCTTC | CASSLVAGGLNEQFF
. | . | TRBJ1-6 | TRBV5-6 | TGTGCCAGCAGCTTCGGCAGGGCCAAAAGCTCCTATAATTCACCCCTCCACTTT | CASSFGRAKSSYNSPLHF
TRBD2 | . | TRBJ2-1 | TRBV5-1 | TGCGCCAGCAGCTTGGGACTAGCGGGTTATGGGCAGTTCTTC | CASSLGLAGYGQFF
TRBD1 | . | TRBJ2-1 | TRBV10-3 | TGTGCCATCAGTGCCGGGACAGGAGACAATGAGCAGTTCTTC | CAISAGTGDNEQFF
. | . | TRBJ2-2 | TRBV24-1 | TGTGCCACCAGTAGGGGCCAGGGCACCGGGGAGCTGTTTTTT | CATSRGQGTGELFF
TRBD1 | . | TRBJ1-2 | TRBV28 | TGTGCCAGCAGGAAATCCGGGACAGGGGTTGGCTACACCTTC | CASRKSGTGVGYTF
. | few | TRBJ2-1 | TRBV6-4 | TGTGCCAGCAGAGAACCAGGGGGGCGGCAGTTCTTC | CASREPGGRQFF
. | . | TRBJ2-1 | TRBV27 | TGTGCCAGCAGTTTTCGGCGGGATTACAATGAGCAGTTCTTC | CASSFRRDYNEQFF
TRBD1 | few | TRBJ1-2 | TRBV10-3 | TGTGCCATCAGCTCGGGACAGGGGCCGGGCGGCTACACCTTC | CAISSGQGPGGYTF
TRBD1 | . | TRBJ2-7 | TRBV6-2/TRBV6-3 | TGTGCCAGCAGTTACTCAGGCAGGGGGCCGTCCTACGAGCAGTACTTC | CASSYSGRGPSYEQYF
. | . | TRBJ1-4 | TRBV5-6 | TGTGCCAGCAGCCAATCCGGGAGCAGGAATGAAAAACTGTTTTTT | CASSQSGSRNEKLFF
TRBD2 | once | TRBJ2-5 | TRBV2 | TGTGCCAGCAGGGGCGCTAGGGCCGGGGGGCAAGAGACCCAGTACTTC | CASRGARAGGQETQYF
TRBD2 | once | TRBJ2-3 | TRBV2 | TGTGCCAGCAGGGCCACTAGCGGTGCTAGCACAGATACGCAGTATTTT | CASRATSGASTDTQYF
. | . | TRBJ2-4 | TRBV2 | TGTGCCAGCCTAGATAATACCTGGACAGCGGCCAAAAACATTCAGTACTTC | CASLDNTWTAAKNIQYF
. | . | TRBJ2-3 | TRBV6-6 | TGTGCCAGCGGGGAGGCAGATACGCAGTATTTT | CASGEADTQYF
. | . | TRBJ1-5 | TRBV12-3/TRBV12-4 | TGTGCCAGCAGTTTATCAGTTAATCAGCCCCAGCATTTT | CASSLSVNQPQHF
. | few | TRBJ1-6 | TRBV28 | TGTGCCAGCAGCACCGGGGGTCAAAATTCACCCCTCCACTTT | CASSTGGQNSPLHF
. | . | TRBJ2-7 | TRBV7-8 | TGTGCCAGCAGCGCCAGGATGGGCAGGGAATTCTACGAGCAGTACTTC | CASSARMGREFYEQYF
. | . | TRBJ2-7 | TRBV6-5 | TGTGCCAGCAGTAGTACAGGGCCGTGGATCAACGAGCAGTACTTC | CASSSTGPWINEQYF
. | . | TRBJ1-5 | TRBV11-2 | TGTGCCAGCAGCGCGGACTTTCATCAGCCCCAGCATTTT | CASSADFHQPQHF
TRBD1 | few | TRBJ2-3 | TRBV6-6 | TGTGCCAGCAGCCCCGGGACAGGCCCAACGGATACGCAGTATTTT | CASSPGTGPTDTQYF
. | . | TRBJ2-3 | TRBV18 | TGTGCCAGCTCACCACCACTAGGCGGTACGCAGTATTTT | CASSPPLGGTQYF